Below are 6 T cell receptor beta chains sequenced from a single sample in a study of cytomegalovirus exposure and HLA in healthy donors. The PCR contained 60 Vbeta and 13 Jbeta primers. Data came from immunoSEQ multiplex PCR; TCRdb stores just in-frame clones and leaves some out. Found here are roughly 99,000 clones, approximately 79% of them singletons; the top ten hold 12% to 15%. Sequencing was done on a sample of PBMCs. The source is a woman in her thirties or forties in good health and CMV-seropositive.

This sequence joins TRBV2 and TRBJ1-2; 8 bases are a match to TRBD1. Germline CDR1 reads SNHLY; CDR2 reads FYNNEI. V trimming: 4 bases; J trimming: 2 bases; junction bases outside the gene matches: 3. The CDR3 runs 14 residues. The CDR3 DNA sequence: TGTGCCAGCAGTGTTAACAGGGGGAACTATGGCTACACCTTC. It yields the protein CASSVNRGNYGYTF.

The chain employs TRBV30 and TRBJ2-7; 11 positions match TRBD2. The germline CDR1 and CDR2 sequences are GTSNPN and SVGIG (reference sequence). The CDR3 is 13 amino acids. The V and J ends lost 5 bases and 2 bases, in that order; junction bases with no gene match: 2. The CDR3 bases are TGTGCCTGGCTAGCGGGGGGAACCTACGAGCAGTACTTC. Translation: CAWLAGGTYEQYF.

This rearrangement joins TRBV6-1 to TRBJ2-1, with TRBD1 matching 9 bases. From germline, CDR1 is MNHNS and CDR2 SASEGT. This CDR3 is 15 amino acids long. With V trimmed by 7 bases and J by 3 bases, 7 bases remained unmatched. The CDR3: CASNHRDRDYNEQFF. Written as DNA, the CDR3 is TGTGCCAGCAATCACCGGGACAGGGACTACAATGAGCAGTTCTTC.

This clone has just a few counts. This sequence joins TRBV11-2 and TRBJ2-3, with D maybe TRBD2 (6 bases). Trimming left V 5 bases short and J 3 bases short, with 12 bases between. Germline V gene sequence: CDR1 SGHAT, CDR2 FQNNGV. The CDR3 has 14 amino acids. The CDR3: CASSTGTWTDTQYF. The CDR3 bases are TGTGCCAGCAGCACCGGGACTTGGACAGATACGCAGTATTTT.

This clone was observed a single time. The J gene is TRBJ2-3, the V gene TRBV10-3, with 10 nucleotides matching TRBD2. This CDR3 is 17 amino acids long. Germline CDR1 is ENHRY and CDR2 is SYGVKD. Trimming cost V 5 bases and J 5 bases; bases outside gene matches: 13. The CDR3 DNA sequence: TGTGCCATCAGTCTGGGTAGCGGGGGGTCGGGAAAAGATACGCAGTATTTT. This encodes CAISLGSGGSGKDTQYF.

This chain uses TRBV5-1 with TRBJ1-2; TRBD1 matches 9 bases. Unmatched junction bases numbered 7, after V lost 4 bases and J lost 6 bases. Per germline, CDR1 SGHRS and CDR2 YFSETQ. The CDR3 is 14 residues long. The CDR3 coding sequence is TGCGCCAGCAGCATCCCGGACAGGGGCAATGGCTACACCTTC. This codes for CASSIPDRGNGYTF.